What follows are 2 T cell receptor beta chains derived from one specimen sequenced in a study of blood T cell repertoires in COVID-19. Here immunoSEQ multiplex PCR was the method, and the copy in TCRdb shows in-frame clones only, minus some. This sample has 300,000 to 450,000 clones, with around 84% found just once. The source material was peripheral blood. The receptors come from a woman younger than 30 with acute or convalescent COVID-19.

The rearrangement uses TRBV7-9 and TRBJ2-4, with D possibly being TRBD1 (6 bases). The CDR3 contains 15 residues. V was pared by 5 bases and J by 7 bases, with 18 bases between. Germline CDR1 and CDR2: SEHNR and FQNEAQ (reference sequence). CDR3 nucleotide sequence: TGTGCCAGCAGCCCCAAACTAAGGCAGGGGAACATTCAGTACTTC. This sequence encodes CASSPKLRQGNIQYF. The full variable domain, with the rest looked up from reference TRBV7-9 and TRBJ2-4, is DTGVSQNPRHKITKRGQNVTFRCDPISEHNRLYWYRQTLGQGPEFLTYFQNEAQLEKSRLLSDRFSAERPKGSFSTLEIQRTEQGDSAMYLCASSPKLRQGNIQYFGAGTRLSVL.

The chain couples TRBV7-2 to TRBJ1-5, with 10 bases that match TRBD1. This CDR3 contains 14 residues. The ends lost 2 bases at V and 8 bases at J; junction bases unmatched: 3. The germline CDR1 and CDR2 sequences are SGHTA and FQGNSA. CDR3 region: CASSLRQGAKPQHF. The CDR3 DNA reads as TGTGCCAGCAGCTTAAGACAGGGGGCAAAGCCCCAGCATTTT.